This T cell receptor (beta chain) emerged from a study of blood T cells in healthy people across ages (dated by TCRdb to about 2015). For the wider study: In model experiments, template switching captured roughly one uniquely barcoded TCR beta cDNA molecule for every two T cells. To avoid experimental bias, donors of different ages were distributed randomly across sequencing lanes. The donors were split into four age groups: young (average 16 years), middle-aged (39), aged (more than 60) and long-lived (more than 80). The study measured age-related changes in TCR beta repertoire diversity using deep sequencing normalized with unique cDNA molecular identifiers. The study analyzed two additional independent replicas of 1 million unique cDNA reads from the same blood draw for two donors, one aged 18 to 29 and one aged 80 or older.

Library preparation used 5' RACE. TCRdb shows the sequencer as Illumina HiSeq 2500. A second PCR of 7 to 11 cycles was performed with a sample-barcoded 5' primer and a J-beta primer mix. A template-switch 5' adaptor carrying 12 random nucleotides introduced a unique molecular identifier onto each TCR beta cDNA molecule. Each sample yielded at least 3 million CDR3-containing paired-end reads. All of the RNA was converted into first-strand cDNA using the Mint cDNA synthesis kit, with a TRBC-specific oligonucleotide serving as the primer. Following uracil-DNA glycosylase treatment, a first 18-cycle PCR with universal primers M1SS and BC2_uni_R was performed on all cDNA. The original methods were these. Normalization of each sample was performed by random selection of 1 million high-quality reads, each carrying a distinct molecular identifier. Reads with shared molecular identifiers were discarded instead of being binned into consensus sequences. MiTCR, set to a Q25 quality threshold and the strictest error-elimination algorithm, was used for CDR3 identification, clonotype clustering and error correction. A nonparametric unseen species model with Euler transformation was used to estimate a lower bound on total TCR beta diversity. TCRdb trimmed the raw reads at Q25, called clones with MiXCR and kept productive beta chains. Every distinct CDR3 protein forms one entry, paired with its most common genes and DNA. The V and J calls were not made by the authors but by TCRdb's processing. Across this sample there are about 1.8 million distinct CDR3 sequences, with 49% seen only once. The top ten constitute 2% to 2.5% of the sample.

Overall study results and their limits: Estimates of total diversity from one million sequenced T cells were regarded as lower bounds and underestimates. As age increased, observed TCR beta diversity per million T cells dropped in a roughly linear way, and a significant reduction was already evident by age roughly 36. Bulk unsorted PBMC profiling prevented conclusive comparison of naive and antigen-experienced compartments. Because donor CMV infection status was unknown, age-related changes in expanded clonotypes were potentially confounded. Compared with the aged group, the long-lived group had more naive CD4+ T cells, fewer expanded clones and increased TCR diversity, suggesting age selection. There was a strong correlation between observed TCR beta diversity and the percentage of naive T cells measured by flow cytometry.

In its sample, this clonotype was seen a few times. Its antigen is unknown. No per-base quality is available; no much larger clone lies one base away. Germline trimming amounts to 4 bases on V and 2 bases on J, with 9 as the count of junction bases outside the gene matches. Based on the germline V gene, the CDR1 and CDR2 sequences are ENHRY and SYGVKD. Reading from cysteine to phenylalanine, the CDR3 counts 16 amino acids. The retained sequence is limited to the CDR3, 48 bases, with the frame set at the first base. The donors were roughly 38 Caucasian individuals from Russia, aged roughly 6 to 90 years, who were systemically healthy. Approximately 9.7 milliliters of peripheral blood were drawn from each donor into EDTA-treated Vacutainer tubes. Ficoll-Paque density-gradient centrifugation was used to isolate PBMCs, with at least 6 million per sample. Trizol reagent was used to extract total RNA from the PBMCs, yielding at least 6 micrograms per sample. The percentages of naive CD45RAhigh/CD27high T cells were determined by flow cytometry on a PBMC aliquot from every donor.

This clonotype was obtained from a woman aged 40 to 49 in good health. Recombination linked TRBV10-3 to TRBJ2-5; 8 bases in between match TRBD1. Sequences were obtained from blood. The DNA reads TGTGCCATCAGTGGAGGCCTGGACAGGGAACAAGAGACCCAGTACTTC. This is translated as CAISGGLDREQETQYF.